The entry that follows covers one T cell receptor (beta chain) sequence. Its antigen is as yet unknown. This entry comes from a study of T cell responses to AZD1222 COVID-19 vaccine. Points from the study as a whole: The CD4 TCRs associated with vaccination extended across spike and predominated at 160-218 and 743-854.

With V trimmed by 4 bases and J by 0 bases, 2 bases remained unmatched. The CDR3 length is 14 residues. Germline V gene data show CDR1 as SGHRS and CDR2 as YFSETQ. Sequencing used immunoSEQ multiplex PCR; TCRdb keeps in-frame clones, though not all of them. This table has some 130,000 clones, about nine tenths appearing once. The rearrangement links TRBV5-1 to TRBJ2-3, with TRBD2 identical over 7 bases. The input for sequencing was peripheral blood, taken on day 0 of AZD1222 vaccination. This TCR was recovered from an adult in good health. The CDR3 spells CASSRAGSTDTQYF. The CDR3 DNA reads as TGCGCCAGCAGCCGAGCGGGGAGCACAGATACGCAGTATTTT.